This T cell receptor (beta chain) was identified during a study of cytomegalovirus exposure and HLA in healthy donors. Overall study results and limits: Several of the most significant clusters were apparently associated with common viral pathogens in a later analysis. Beyond CMV serostatus, there was no information to go on about immune exposure. When analyzed later, a missense DCLRE1C variant was found to be linked to TCR beta V- and J-gene trimming. Among TCR beta chains, those listed as cytomegalovirus-associated numbered about 160.

Germline CDR1 reads MGHRA; CDR2 reads YSYEKL. This CDR3 has 13 amino acids. With V trimmed by 1 base and J by 10 bases, 4 bases remained unmatched. The PCR had 60 Vbeta and 13 Jbeta primers. The table came from immunoSEQ multiplex PCR; TCRdb's copy has only in-frame clones and leaves some out. Of roughly 200,000 clones listed, roughly 80% are singletons. Remarks on this clone: Its antigen is undetermined.

This TCR was recovered from a female donor in good health and CMV-seronegative. The genes are TRBV4-1 and TRBJ2-1; 7 bases line up with TRBD2. The sequencing sample was made of PBMCs. The CDR3 region is CASSQVGGNEQFF. The CDR3 region has the DNA TGCGCCAGCAGCCAAGTGGGGGGGAACGAGCAGTTCTTC.